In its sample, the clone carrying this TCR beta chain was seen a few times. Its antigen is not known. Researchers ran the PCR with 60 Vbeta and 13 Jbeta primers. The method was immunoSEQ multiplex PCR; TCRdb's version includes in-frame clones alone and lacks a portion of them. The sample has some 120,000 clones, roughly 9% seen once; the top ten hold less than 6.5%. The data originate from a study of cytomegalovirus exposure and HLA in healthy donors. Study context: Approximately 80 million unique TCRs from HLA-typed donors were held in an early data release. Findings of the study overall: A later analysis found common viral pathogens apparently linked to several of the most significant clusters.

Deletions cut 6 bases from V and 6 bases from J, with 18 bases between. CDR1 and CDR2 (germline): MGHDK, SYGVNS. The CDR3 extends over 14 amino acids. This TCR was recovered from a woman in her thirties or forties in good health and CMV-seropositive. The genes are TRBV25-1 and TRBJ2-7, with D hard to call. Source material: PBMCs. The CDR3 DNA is TGTGCCAGCAGGGGTGGGCTGAACCCTTTCGAGCAGTACTTC. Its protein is CASRGGLNPFEQYF.